This note documents a single TCR beta chain sequence. The antigen is undetermined. These data are taken from a study of cytomegalovirus exposure and HLA in healthy donors. Trimming took 5 bases from V and 4 from J; bases not matched to a gene: 6. Germline V gene lookup returns CDR1 SGHDT and CDR2 YYEEEE. This CDR3 is built from 14 residues. Those who donated were healthy bone marrow donors. The PCR made use of 60 Vbeta and 13 Jbeta primers. Generated by immunoSEQ multiplex PCR, the TCRdb table keeps only in-frame clones and is missing some. This table has 200,000 or so clones, just under 70% appearing once. The study, taken as a whole, reports: Several of the most significant clusters appeared, in a later analysis, to be linked to common viral pathogens. A later examination showed that TCR association rates differed by HLA locus, with DRB1 most and HLA-C fewest. Confirmation was obtained in vitro that three CMV-associated chains are specific for CMV antigens.

The chain links TRBV5-6 to TRBJ2-3, with 8 bases that match TRBD2. The TCR sequence derives from a man between 40 and 49 years old in good health and CMV-seropositive. Specimen: PBMCs. This CDR3 reads CASSRGGSADTQYF. In nucleotides, the CDR3 is TGTGCCAGCAGTCGGGGGGGTAGTGCAGATACGCAGTATTTT.